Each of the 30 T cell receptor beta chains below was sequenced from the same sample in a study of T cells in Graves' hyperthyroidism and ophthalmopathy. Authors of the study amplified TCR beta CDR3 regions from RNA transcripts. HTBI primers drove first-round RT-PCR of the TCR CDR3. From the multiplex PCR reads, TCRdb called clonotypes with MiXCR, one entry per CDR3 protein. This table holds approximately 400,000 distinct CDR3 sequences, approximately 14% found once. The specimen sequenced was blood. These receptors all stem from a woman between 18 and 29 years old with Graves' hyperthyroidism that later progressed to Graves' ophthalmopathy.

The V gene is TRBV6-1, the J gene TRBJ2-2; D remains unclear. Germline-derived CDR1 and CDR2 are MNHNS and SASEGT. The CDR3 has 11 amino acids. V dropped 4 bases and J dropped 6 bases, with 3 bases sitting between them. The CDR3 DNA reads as TGTGCCAGCAGTGTTCCCGGGGAGCTGTTTTTT. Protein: CASSVPGELFF.

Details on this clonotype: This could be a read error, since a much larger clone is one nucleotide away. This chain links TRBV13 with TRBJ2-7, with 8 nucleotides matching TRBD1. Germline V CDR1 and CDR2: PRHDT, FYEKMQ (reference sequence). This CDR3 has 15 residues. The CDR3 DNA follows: TGTGCCAGCAGCTTAGGCGCAGGGGGCCTCTACGAGCTGTACTTC. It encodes CASSLGAGGLYELYF.

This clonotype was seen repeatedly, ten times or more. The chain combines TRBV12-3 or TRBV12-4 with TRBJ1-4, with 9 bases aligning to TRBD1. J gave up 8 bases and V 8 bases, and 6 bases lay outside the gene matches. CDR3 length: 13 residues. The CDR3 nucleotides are TGTGCCAGCCAGGGACAGGGAGAAGAAAAACTGTTTTTT. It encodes CASQGQGEEKLFF.

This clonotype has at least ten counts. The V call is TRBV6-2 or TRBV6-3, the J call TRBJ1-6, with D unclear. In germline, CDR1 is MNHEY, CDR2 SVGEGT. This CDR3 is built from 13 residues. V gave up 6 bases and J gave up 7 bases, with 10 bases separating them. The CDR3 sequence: CASSSRLNSPLHF. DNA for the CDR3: TGTGCCAGCAGCTCCCGACTGAATTCACCCCTCCACTTT.

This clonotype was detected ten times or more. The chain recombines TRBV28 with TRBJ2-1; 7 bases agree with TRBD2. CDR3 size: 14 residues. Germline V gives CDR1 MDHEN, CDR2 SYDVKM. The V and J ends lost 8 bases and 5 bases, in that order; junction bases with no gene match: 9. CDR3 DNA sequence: TGTGCCAGCTCTCGAGTAGCGGGTAACAATGAGCAGTTCTTC. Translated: CASSRVAGNNEQFF. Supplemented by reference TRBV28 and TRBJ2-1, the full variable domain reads DVKVTQSSRYLVKRTGEKVFLECVQDMDHENMFWYRQDPGLGLRLIYFSYDVKMKEKGDIPEGYSVSREKKERFSLILESASTNQTSMYLCASSRVAGNNEQFFGPGTRLTVL.

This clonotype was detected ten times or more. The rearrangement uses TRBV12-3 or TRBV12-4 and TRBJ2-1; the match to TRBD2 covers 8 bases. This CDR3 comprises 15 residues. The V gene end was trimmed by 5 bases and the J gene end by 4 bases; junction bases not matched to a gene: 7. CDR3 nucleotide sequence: TGTGCCAGCAGTGCCGGGGGGGACTCTTACAATGAGCAGTTCTTC. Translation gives CASSAGGDSYNEQFF.

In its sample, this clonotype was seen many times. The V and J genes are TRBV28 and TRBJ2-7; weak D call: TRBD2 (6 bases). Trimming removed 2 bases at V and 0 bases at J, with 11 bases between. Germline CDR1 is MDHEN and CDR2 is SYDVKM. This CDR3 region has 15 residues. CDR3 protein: CASSLKAEGSYEQYF. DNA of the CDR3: TGTGCCAGCAGTTTAAAGGCGGAGGGCTCCTACGAGCAGTACTTC.

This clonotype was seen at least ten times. In DNA, the CDR3 is TGCAGCGTGGGACAGGGGGCGTTGGCCGGGGTCATCGCTGAAGCTTTCTTT. This sequence encodes CSVGQGALAGVIAEAFF. The chain carries TRBV29-1 and TRBJ1-1, with 12 bases lining up with TRBD1. CDR3 length: 17 residues. J gave up 6 bases and V 6 bases, and 17 bases lay outside the gene matches. From germline, CDR1 is SQVTM and CDR2 ANQGSEA. The entire variable domain, with the rest obtained from reference TRBV29-1 and TRBJ1-1, is as follows: SAVISQKPSRDICQRGTSLTIQCQVDSQVTMMFWYRQQPGQSLTLIATANQGSEATYESGFVIDKFPISRPNLTFSTLTVSNMSPEDSSIYLCSVGQGALAGVIAEAFFGQGTRLTVV.

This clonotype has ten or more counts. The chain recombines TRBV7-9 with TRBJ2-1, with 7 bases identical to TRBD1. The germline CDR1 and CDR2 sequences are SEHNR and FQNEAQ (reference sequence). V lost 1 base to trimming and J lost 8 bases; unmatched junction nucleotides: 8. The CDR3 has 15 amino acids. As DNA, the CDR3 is TGTGCCAGCAGCTTAGTCAGGACAGGAGGACATGAGCAGTTCTTC. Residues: CASSLVRTGGHEQFF.

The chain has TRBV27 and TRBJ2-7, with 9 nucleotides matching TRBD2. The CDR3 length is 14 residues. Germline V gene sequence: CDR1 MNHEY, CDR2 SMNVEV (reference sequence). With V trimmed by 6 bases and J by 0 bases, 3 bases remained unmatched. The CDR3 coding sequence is TGTGCCAGCAGAAGGACTAGCGCCTCCTACGAGCAGTACTTC. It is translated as CASRRTSASYEQYF.

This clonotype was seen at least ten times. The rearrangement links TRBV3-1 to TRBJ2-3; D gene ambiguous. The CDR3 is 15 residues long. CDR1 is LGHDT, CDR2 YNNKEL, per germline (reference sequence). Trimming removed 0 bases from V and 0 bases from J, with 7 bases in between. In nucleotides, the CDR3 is TGTGCCAGCAGCCAAGACTTGCGAAGCACAGATACGCAGTATTTT. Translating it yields CASSQDLRSTDTQYF.

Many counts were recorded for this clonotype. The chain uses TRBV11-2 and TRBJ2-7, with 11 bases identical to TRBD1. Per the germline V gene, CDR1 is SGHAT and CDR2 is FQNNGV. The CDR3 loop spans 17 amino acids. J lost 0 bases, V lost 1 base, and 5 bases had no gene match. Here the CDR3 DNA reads TGTGCCAGCAGCTTAGCGGTGGGACAGGGGGTCTCCTACGAGCAGTACTTC. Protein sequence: CASSLAVGQGVSYEQYF. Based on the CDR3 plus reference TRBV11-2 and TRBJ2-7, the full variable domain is EAGVAQSPRYKIIEKRQSVAFWCNPISGHATLYWYQQILGQGPKLLIQFQNNGVVDDSQLPKDRFSAERLKGVDSTLKIQPAKLEDSAVYLCASSLAVGQGVSYEQYFGPGTRLTVT.

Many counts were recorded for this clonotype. CDR3 sequence: CASRWSATNEKLFF. As DNA, the CDR3 is TGTGCCAGTCGTTGGTCTGCAACTAATGAAAAACTGTTTTTT. This chain links TRBV28 with TRBJ1-4; D gene uncertain. CDR1 MDHEN and CDR2 SYDVKM come from the germline V gene. The V end lost 9 bases, the J end lost 0 bases, and 11 bases lay between the germline ends. The CDR3 consists of 14 residues.

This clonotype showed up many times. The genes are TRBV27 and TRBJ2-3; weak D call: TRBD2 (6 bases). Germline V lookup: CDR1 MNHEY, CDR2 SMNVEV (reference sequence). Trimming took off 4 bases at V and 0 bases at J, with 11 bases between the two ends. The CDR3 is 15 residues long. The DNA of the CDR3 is TGTGCCAGCAGTTCCGGACTACTAAGCACAGATACGCAGTATTTT. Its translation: CASSSGLLSTDTQYF.

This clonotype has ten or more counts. The CDR3: CASRKFAGGGRSSNQPQHF. CDR3 DNA sequence: TGTGCCAGCAGGAAATTTGCAGGAGGGGGCAGAAGTAGCAATCAGCCCCAGCATTTT. The rearrangement uses TRBV6-1 and TRBJ1-5; 7 bases map to TRBD1. The CDR3 is made up of 19 amino acids. Germline CDR1 and CDR2: MNHNS and SASEGT. The V gene end was trimmed by 6 bases and the J gene end by 0 bases; junction bases not matched to a gene: 17.

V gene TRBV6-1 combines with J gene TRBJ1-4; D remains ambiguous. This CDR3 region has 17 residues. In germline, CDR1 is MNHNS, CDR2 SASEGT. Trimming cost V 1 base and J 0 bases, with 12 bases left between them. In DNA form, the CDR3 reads TGTGCCAGCAGTGAAGGAGAATCTTTCGCAACTAATGAAAAACTGTTTTTT. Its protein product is CASSEGESFATNEKLFF.

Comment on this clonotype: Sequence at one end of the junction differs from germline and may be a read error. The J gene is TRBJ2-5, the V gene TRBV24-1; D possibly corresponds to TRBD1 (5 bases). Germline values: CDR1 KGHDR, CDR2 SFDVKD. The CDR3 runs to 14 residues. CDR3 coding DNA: TGTGCCACCAGTGGATCAGGGCGGAGAGAGGCCCAGTACTTC. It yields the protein CATSGSGRREAQYF.

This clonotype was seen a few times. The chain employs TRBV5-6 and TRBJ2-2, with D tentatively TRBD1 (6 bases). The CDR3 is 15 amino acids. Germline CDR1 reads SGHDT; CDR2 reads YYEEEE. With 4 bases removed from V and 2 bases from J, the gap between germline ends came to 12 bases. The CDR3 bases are TGTGCCAGCAGCATCAGGGGCTTCAACACCGGGGAGCTGTTTTTT. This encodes CASSIRGFNTGELFF.

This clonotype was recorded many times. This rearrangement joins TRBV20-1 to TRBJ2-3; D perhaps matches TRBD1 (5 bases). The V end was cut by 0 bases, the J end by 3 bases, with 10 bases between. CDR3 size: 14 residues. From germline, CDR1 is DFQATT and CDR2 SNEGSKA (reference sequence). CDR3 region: CSARDAGSTDTQYF. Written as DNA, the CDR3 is TGCAGTGCTAGAGATGCAGGGTCAACAGATACGCAGTATTTT.

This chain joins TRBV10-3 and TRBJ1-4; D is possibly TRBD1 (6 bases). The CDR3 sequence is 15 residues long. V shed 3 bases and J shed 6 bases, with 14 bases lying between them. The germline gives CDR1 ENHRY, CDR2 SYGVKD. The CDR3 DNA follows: TGTGCCATCAGTGAAGGGACATCGGGGTATGAAAAACTGTTTTTT. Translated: CAISEGTSGYEKLFF.

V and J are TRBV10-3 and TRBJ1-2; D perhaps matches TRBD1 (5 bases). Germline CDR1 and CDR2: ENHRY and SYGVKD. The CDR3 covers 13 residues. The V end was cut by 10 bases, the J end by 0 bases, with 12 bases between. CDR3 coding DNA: TGTGCCACTCGACAGATTTCTAACTATGGCTACACCTTC. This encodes CATRQISNYGYTF.

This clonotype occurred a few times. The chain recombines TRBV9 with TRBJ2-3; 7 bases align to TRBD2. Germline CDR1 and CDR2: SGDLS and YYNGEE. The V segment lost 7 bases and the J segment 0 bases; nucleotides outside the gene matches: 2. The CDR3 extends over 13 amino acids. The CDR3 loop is CASGSGSTDTQYF. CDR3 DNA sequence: TGTGCCAGCGGTAGCGGGAGCACAGATACGCAGTATTTT.

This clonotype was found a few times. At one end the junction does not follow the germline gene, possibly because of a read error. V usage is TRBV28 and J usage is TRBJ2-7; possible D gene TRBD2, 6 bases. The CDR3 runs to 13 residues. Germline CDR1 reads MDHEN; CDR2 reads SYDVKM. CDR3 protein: CASNGGISYGQYF. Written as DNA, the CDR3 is TGTGCCAGCAACGGCGGGATCTCCTACGGGCAGTACTTC.

The CDR3 reads CASSRTDVRETQYF. As DNA, the CDR3 is TGTGCCAGCAGCAGGACGGATGTCCGAGAGACCCAGTACTTC. This chain links TRBV5-6 with TRBJ2-5; D ambiguous. V was cut by 4 bases and J by 4 bases, with 14 bases left in between. The CDR3 consists of 14 residues. Germline V gives CDR1 SGHDT, CDR2 YYEEEE.

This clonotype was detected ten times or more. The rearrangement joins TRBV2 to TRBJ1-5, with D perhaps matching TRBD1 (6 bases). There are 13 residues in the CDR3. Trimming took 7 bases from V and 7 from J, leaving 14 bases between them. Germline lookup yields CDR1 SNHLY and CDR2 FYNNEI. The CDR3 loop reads CASIGGRGQPQHF. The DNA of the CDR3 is TGTGCCAGCATTGGGGGGCGCGGACAGCCCCAGCATTTT.

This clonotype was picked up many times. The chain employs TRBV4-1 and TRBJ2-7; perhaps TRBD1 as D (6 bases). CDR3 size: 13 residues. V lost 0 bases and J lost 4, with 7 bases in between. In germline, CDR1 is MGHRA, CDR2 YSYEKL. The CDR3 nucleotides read TGCGCCAGCAGCCAAGAACAGGGATACGAGCAGTACTTC. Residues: CASSQEQGYEQYF.

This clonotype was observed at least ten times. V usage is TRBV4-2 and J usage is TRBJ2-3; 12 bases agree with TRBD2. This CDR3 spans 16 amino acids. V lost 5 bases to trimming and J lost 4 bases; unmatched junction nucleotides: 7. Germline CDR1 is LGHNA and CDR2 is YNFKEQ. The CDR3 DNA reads TGTGCCAGCAGCTCCAGACTAGCGGGAGAGGCAGATACGCAGTATTTT. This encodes CASSSRLAGEADTQYF.

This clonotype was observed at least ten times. The CDR3 is CASQGGGPAGLWEQFF. CDR3 in DNA: TGTGCCAGCCAGGGCGGGGGGCCAGCGGGTCTCTGGGAGCAGTTCTTC. This chain connects TRBV28 to TRBJ2-1, with 8 positions matching TRBD2. Germline V gives CDR1 MDHEN, CDR2 SYDVKM. This CDR3 has 16 residues. V dropped 8 bases and J dropped 10; count of bases not matched to a gene: 19.

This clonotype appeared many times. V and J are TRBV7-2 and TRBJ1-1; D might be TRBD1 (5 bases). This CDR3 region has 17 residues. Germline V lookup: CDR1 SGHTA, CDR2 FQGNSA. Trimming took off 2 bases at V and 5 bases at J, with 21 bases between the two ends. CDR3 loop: CASSLISIGERRTEAFF. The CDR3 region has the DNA TGTGCCAGCAGCTTAATCTCTATAGGGGAAAGAAGAACTGAAGCTTTCTTT.

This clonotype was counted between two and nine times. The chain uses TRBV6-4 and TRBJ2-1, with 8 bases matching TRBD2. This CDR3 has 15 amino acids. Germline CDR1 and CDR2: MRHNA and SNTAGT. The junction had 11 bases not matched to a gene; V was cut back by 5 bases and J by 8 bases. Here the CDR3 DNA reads TGTGCCAGCAGTCCCACCGGGGGGGGGGTAGATGAGCAGTTCTTC. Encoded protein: CASSPTGGGVDEQFF.